This passage covers 26 T cell receptor beta chains from one sample sequenced in a study of shared clonotypes between healthy human individuals. The data were produced by immunoSEQ multiplex PCR, yet TCRdb's version contains in-frame clones alone and is incomplete. The data contain about 460,000 clones, more than 70% of them singletons. The sequenced sample was PBMCs. Receptors were obtained from a middle-aged woman in good health. Some clones in this sample may be carry-over from other donors' samples.

Concerning this clone: Other nucleotide sequences from this sample produce the same CDR3. The V call is TRBV18, the J call TRBJ1-4; D is undetermined. Trimming shortened V by 4 bases and J by 5 bases, and 8 bases separated the two germline ends. Germline V gene lookup returns CDR1 KGHSH and CDR2 LQKENI. The CDR3 consists of 13 residues. DNA for the CDR3: TGTGCCAGCTCACAGGGCACGAATGAAAAACTGTTTTTT. Translated, it gives CASSQGTNEKLFF.

On this clone itself: The junction and the germline gene differ at one end; a read error may be behind it. V usage is TRBV27 and J usage is TRBJ2-7; 14 bases line up with TRBD2. CDR3 length: 13 amino acids. Germline assignment: CDR1 MNHEY and CDR2 SMNVEV (reference sequence). As DNA, the CDR3 is TGTGCCAGCAGTTTATCATCGGGACTAGCGGGAGTCTTC. Protein: CASSLSSGLAGVF.

CDR3 residues: CASSGAGLSDQPQHF. The CDR3 bases are TGTGCCAGCAGCGGGGCTGGACTATCAGATCAGCCCCAGCATTTT. V and J are TRBV9 and TRBJ1-5; no firm D call. Germline-derived CDR1 and CDR2 are SGDLS and YYNGEE. Trimming left V 3 bases short and J 5 bases short, with 15 bases between. The CDR3 totals 15 residues.

The chain uses TRBV5-6 and TRBJ2-5, with 11 positions matching TRBD1. Germline values: CDR1 SGHDT, CDR2 YYEEEE. Trimming at V came to 5 bases and at J to 4 bases, leaving 7 bases not matched to a gene. There are 15 residues in the CDR3. The CDR3 reads CASRSWGQGGETQYF. The CDR3 DNA reads TGTGCCAGCAGATCCTGGGGACAGGGGGGAGAGACCCAGTACTTC.

This clone was counted a single time. It differs at one base from a far larger clone, so likely a read error. The chain has TRBV5-6 and TRBJ1-1; tentatively, D is TRBD1 (5 bases). The CDR3 has 15 residues. CDR1 and CDR2 from the germline V gene are SGHDT and YYEEEE. The CDR3 sequence: CASSLGQRQRREASF. Here the CDR3 DNA reads TGTGCCAGCAGCTTGGGACAACGACAGAGGCGGGAAGCTTCCTTT.

J is TRBJ2-3 and V is TRBV18; D unresolved. The V end was cut by 1 base, the J end by 1 base, with 18 bases between. Germline assignment: CDR1 KGHSH and CDR2 LQKENI. CDR3 length equals 18 residues. The CDR3 nucleotides are TGTGCCAGCTCACCACTGGGAATGACTCTTCGTCGCACAGATACGCAGTATTTT. This gives the protein CASSPLGMTLRRTDTQYF. The whole variable domain, remainder taken from reference TRBV18 and TRBJ2-3, is NAGVMQNPRHLVRRRGQEARLRCSPMKGHSHVYWYRQLPEEGLKFMVYLQKENIIDESGMPKERFSAEFPKEGPSILRIQQVVRGDSAAYFCASSPLGMTLRRTDTQYFGPGTRLTVL.

V is TRBV21-1 and J is TRBJ2-7; no check of the table's D call, TRBD1, against the DNA was made. TRBV21-1 is an annotated pseudogene. The CDR3 spans 15 residues. The CDR3 here is CASSKDSGTGGQQYF. The CDR3 DNA sequence: TGTGCCAGCAGCAAAGACTCGGGGACAGGGGGTCAGCAGTACTTC.

The CDR3 region has the DNA TGTGCCAGCAGCGTAGAAGGGGGAGGCTTTTACGAGCAGTACTTC. Residues: CASSVEGGGFYEQYF. The J gene is TRBJ2-7, the V gene TRBV9; perhaps D is TRBD1 or TRBD2 (6 bases each). The CDR3 is made up of 15 amino acids. CDR1 and CDR2 (germline): SGDLS, YYNGEE. With 0 bases removed from V and 4 bases from J, the gap between germline ends came to 14 bases.

The rearrangement joins TRBV2 to TRBJ2-2; 8 bases map to TRBD2. The germline gives CDR1 SNHLY, CDR2 FYNNEI. Losses at the gene ends were 5 bases for V and 7 bases for J; bases not matched to a gene: 12. The CDR3 is 16 amino acids. This chain's CDR3 is CASSLREGPNGGELFF. The CDR3 nucleotides read TGTGCCAGCAGTTTACGGGAGGGACCGAATGGCGGGGAGCTGTTTTTT. Full variable domain (missing parts from reference TRBV2 and TRBJ2-2): EPEVTQTPSHQVTQMGQEVILRCVPISNHLYFYWYRQILGQKVEFLVSFYNNEISEKSEIFDDQFSVERPDGSNFTLKIRSTKLEDSAMYFCASSLREGPNGGELFFGEGSRLTVL.

The chain combines TRBV4-2 with TRBJ1-1; D is undetermined. Trimming removed 2 bases from V and 1 base from J, with 5 bases in between. The length of the CDR3 is 13 residues. Germline CDR1 is LGHNA and CDR2 is YNFKEQ. The CDR3 bases are TGTGCCAGCAGCCAACCGGGGAACACTGAAGCTTTCTTT. It encodes CASSQPGNTEAFF.

The J gene is TRBJ2-5, the V gene TRBV6-1; 9 bases fit TRBD2. The length of the CDR3 is 13 residues. With V trimmed by 8 bases and J by 5 bases, 6 bases remained unmatched. CDR1 is MNHNS and CDR2 is SASEGT in the germline V gene. The DNA of the CDR3 is TGTGCCAGCCAGCGGGAGGCTTTGGAGACCCAGTACTTC. Its translation: CASQREALETQYF.

This chain's CDR3 is CSVAPAGGPAEQYF. The CDR3 coding sequence is TGCAGCGTTGCCCCGGCGGGGGGGCCCGCCGAGCAGTACTTC. This chain joins TRBV29-1 and TRBJ2-7; 9 nucleotides align to TRBD2. Per the germline V gene, CDR1 is SQVTM and CDR2 is ANQGSEA. CDR3 length: 14 amino acids. The ends lost 4 bases at V and 6 bases at J; junction bases unmatched: 10.

The J gene is TRBJ2-7, the V gene TRBV15; 8 bases match TRBD2. The length of the CDR3 is 15 residues. Losses at the gene ends were 0 bases for V and 3 bases for J; bases not matched to a gene: 4. Per the germline V gene, CDR1 is LNHNV and CDR2 is YYDKDF (reference sequence). CDR3 DNA: TGTGCCACCAGCAGAGATAGCGGGAATGGCTACGAGCAGTACTTC. The encoded protein is CATSRDSGNGYEQYF.

About this clone itself: This same CDR3 is encoded by further DNA sequences in the sample. The rearrangement links TRBV11-2 to TRBJ2-1; D is undetermined. This CDR3 is 13 amino acids long. The germline V gene encodes CDR1 SGHAT and CDR2 FQNNGV. With 5 bases removed from V and 5 bases from J, the gap between germline ends came to 10 bases. The CDR3 DNA reads as TGTGCCAGCAGCCTTGGGCTAAACAATGAGCAGTTCTTC. Protein: CASSLGLNNEQFF. Together with reference TRBV11-2 and TRBJ2-1, the CDR3 gives the full variable domain: EAGVAQSPRYKIIEKRQSVAFWCNPISGHATLYWYQQILGQGPKLLIQFQNNGVVDDSQLPKDRFSAERLKGVDSTLKIQPAKLEDSAVYLCASSLGLNNEQFFGPGTRLTVL.

J is TRBJ1-4 and V is TRBV6-6, with 9 bases matching TRBD1. The CDR3 length is 16 residues. Germline assignment: CDR1 MNHNY and CDR2 SVGAGI (reference sequence). Trimming removed 2 bases from V and 5 bases from J; junction bases left unmatched: 6. In nucleotides, the CDR3 is TGTGCCAGCAGTTACCCAGGACAGGGGAGAAATGAAAAACTGTTTTTT. Protein product: CASSYPGQGRNEKLFF.

This clone has more than one count but fewer than ten. This chain links TRBV5-1 with TRBJ1-4, with unresolved D. V lost 2 bases to trimming and J lost 7 bases, with 12 bases between them. Germline V gene data show CDR1 as SGHRS and CDR2 as YFSETQ. CDR3 size: 14 residues. The CDR3 DNA sequence: TGCGCCAGCAGCTTCGGGGAATCACGTGAAAAACTGTTTTTT. Translation gives CASSFGESREKLFF.

The chain carries TRBV10-2 and TRBJ2-1; TRBD2 matches 10 bases. Germline lookup yields CDR1 WSHSY and CDR2 SAAADI. The ends lost 6 bases at V and 9 bases at J; junction bases unmatched: 11. This CDR3 has 15 amino acids. CDR3 amino acids: CASRLAGEPLLEQFF. CDR3 DNA sequence: TGCGCCAGCAGGCTAGCGGGGGAACCCCTCCTTGAGCAGTTCTTC.

This clone was seen only a few times. J is TRBJ1-2 and V is TRBV28; 8 bases match TRBD1. V shed 2 bases, J shed 3 bases, and the junction held 14 bases outside the gene matches. CDR1 MDHEN and CDR2 SYDVKM come from the germline V gene. The CDR3 runs 18 residues. In DNA, the CDR3 is TGTGCCAGCAGTTTAAGCTTTGGGCAGGGGGCTTGGGACTATGGCTACACCTTC. Translation gives CASSLSFGQGAWDYGYTF.

This clone showed up just once. This is likely an artifact of a read error, given a far larger clone one base away. The CDR3 protein is CASSPPTSGRNTGELFF. CDR3 nucleotides: TGCGCCAGCAGCCCCCCGACTAGCGGGAGGAACACCGGGGAGCTGTTTTTT. The gene calls are TRBV4-1 and TRBJ2-2; 12 bases fit TRBD2. The CDR3 runs to 17 residues. J gave up 1 base and V 4 bases, and 4 bases lay outside the gene matches. In germline, CDR1 is MGHRA, CDR2 YSYEKL.

This clone has a single count. A read error likely explains this, since a far larger clone differs by one base. The chain links TRBV6-1 to TRBJ2-7; a possible D gene is TRBD2 (6 bases). The ends were cut back, 4 bases at V and 3 bases at J, with 13 bases in the middle. The CDR3 has 14 amino acids. In germline, CDR1 is MNHNS, CDR2 SASEGT. For the CDR3, the DNA is TGTGCCAGCAGTGCACAAGAGGAGGGCTACGAGCAGTACTTC. Protein: CASSAQEEGYEQYF.

For this clone: A single base separates this from a much larger clone, so it may be a read error. The J gene is TRBJ2-3, the V gene TRBV2, with 7 nucleotides matching TRBD2. This CDR3 region has 15 residues. CDR1 SNHLY and CDR2 FYNNEI come from the germline V gene. The trim removed 2 bases at V and 1 base at J, leaving 3 bases unmatched. The CDR3 bases are TGTGCCAGCAGTGAATCGAGCGGGGGCACAGATACGCAGTATTTT. Protein: CASSESSGGTDTQYF.

The genes are TRBV7-2 and TRBJ2-1, with 7 nucleotides matching TRBD2. Germline CDR1 is SGHTA and CDR2 is FQGNSA. The CDR3 spans 14 residues. J gave up 7 bases and V 0 bases, and 3 bases lay outside the gene matches. The CDR3 sequence is CASSLAGLPNEQFF. For the CDR3, the DNA is TGTGCCAGCAGCTTAGCGGGACTACCGAATGAGCAGTTCTTC. The full variable domain, its missing parts supplied by reference TRBV7-2 and TRBJ2-1, is GAGVSQSPSNKVTEKGKDVELRCDPISGHTALYWYRQSLGQGLEFLIYFQGNSAPDKSGLPSDRFSAERTGGSVSTLTIQRTQQEDSAVYLCASSLAGLPNEQFFGPGTRLTVL.

In this sample, this clone turned up a few times. The gene calls are TRBV7-9 and TRBJ2-1, with 8 bases aligning to TRBD2. The V gene's germline CDR1 is SEHNR and CDR2 FQNEAQ (reference sequence). V was pared by 5 bases and J by 0 bases, with 3 bases of the junction left unmatched. This CDR3 is built from 15 residues. CDR3 DNA sequence: TGTGCCAGCAGCCCGCTAGCGGGCTCCTACAATGAGCAGTTCTTC. Translation gives CASSPLAGSYNEQFF.

The CDR3 bases are TGTGCCAGCAGCCAAGATAGAACTAGGATCCCCTATGAGCAGTTCTTC. Translated: CASSQDRTRIPYEQFF. This chain uses TRBV4-2 with TRBJ2-1; possible D gene TRBD2, 5 bases. V lost 0 bases to trimming and J lost 8 bases, with 17 bases between them. This CDR3 contains 16 residues. CDR1 LGHNA and CDR2 YNFKEQ come from the germline V gene.

In its sample, this clone was seen once. The chain joins TRBV7-9 to TRBJ2-7; 12 positions agree with TRBD2. The germline gives CDR1 SEHNR, CDR2 FQNEAQ (reference sequence). The CDR3 extends over 13 amino acids. Trimming cost V 4 bases and J 7 bases; bases outside gene matches: 2. CDR3 residues: CASSSGLAGEQYF. The CDR3 coding sequence is TGTGCCAGCAGCTCCGGACTAGCGGGGGAGCAGTACTTC. Variable domain in full (rest from reference TRBV7-9 and TRBJ2-7): DTGVSQNPRHKITKRGQNVTFRCDPISEHNRLYWYRQTLGQGPEFLTYFQNEAQLEKSRLLSDRFSAERPKGSFSTLEIQRTEQGDSAMYLCASSSGLAGEQYFGPGTRLTVT.

This clone was observed a handful of times. The rearrangement links TRBV11-2 to TRBJ2-5; perhaps D is TRBD1 or TRBD2 (5 bases each). The better agreement between TRBJ2-7 and the DNA end casts doubt on the J call. This CDR3 spans 14 amino acids. Germline CDR1 is SGHAT and CDR2 is FQNNGV. This chain's CDR3 is CASSLRGPPYEQYF. For the CDR3, the DNA is TGTGCCAGCAGCTTACGGGGACCCCCCTACGAGCAGTACTTC.